These 2 T cell receptor beta chains share one sample of origin, sequenced in a study of shared T cell receptors in the human thymus. Sequencing was performed with immunoSEQ multiplex PCR; in TCRdb, only in-frame clones are kept and a portion is missing. The table has hundreds of thousands of clones, 78% seen once; the top ten hold approximately 0.013%. These data were also reused for a study on human thymus T cells.

The material sequenced was thymocytes. The receptors stem from a boy younger than two with a congenital heart defect.

This clone has only one observation. The chain joins TRBV2 to TRBJ2-2; TRBD2 agrees at 13 bases. CDR1 and CDR2 (germline): SNHLY, FYNNEI. The V and J ends lost 6 bases and 0 bases, in that order; junction bases with no gene match: 4. The CDR3 loop spans 17 amino acids. The CDR3 DNA reads TGTGCCAGCAGGGTGACTAGCGGGAGGACGAACACCGGGGAGCTGTTTTTT. This gives the protein CASRVTSGRTNTGELFF.

This chain connects TRBV27 to TRBJ1-1; D might be TRBD1 (6 bases). CDR1 and CDR2 (germline): MNHEY, SMNVEV (reference sequence). The CDR3 length is 16 residues. Trimming pared 3 bases from V and 4 bases from J, leaving 18 bases between. CDR3 region: CASSFPGRGRGTEAFF. DNA for the CDR3: TGTGCCAGCAGTTTTCCCGGGCGGGGGCGAGGCACTGAAGCTTTCTTT.